This T cell receptor (beta chain) emerged from a study of blood T cell repertoires in COVID-19. Study-level information: The analysed material was cDNA or gDNA that came from T cells, B-cell-depleted T cells, or PBMCs.

The CDR3 has 16 residues. The germline V gene has CDR1 SGHRS and CDR2 YFSETQ. The V gene lost 0 bases and the J gene lost 8 bases, with 18 bases spanning the gap. In the original processing: Scientists estimated how many nucleated cells there were by amplifying reference gene primers. Data came from immunoSEQ multiplex PCR; TCRdb stores just in-frame clones and leaves some out. That table gives V, J and clone size, and the DNA gave D and trimming. The table shows 300,000 or so clones, with 70% to 90% occurring only once. Material: peripheral blood. This receptor was taken from a woman aged 50 to 60 with active or convalescent COVID-19. This chain joins TRBV5-1 and TRBJ2-4; possible D gene TRBD1, 7 bases. The DNA for the CDR3 is TGCGCCAGCAGCTTGGGCGACAGGGACTCGGAAGACATTCAGTACTTC. Encoded protein: CASSLGDRDSEDIQYF.